Listed below are T cell receptor beta chains from one sample, sequenced in a study of blood T cell repertoires in COVID-19. The repertoire was sequenced with immunoSEQ multiplex PCR; TCRdb's copy has only in-frame clones and lacks some. The sample consists of a few hundred thousand clones, roughly 90% of them appearing once. Sequences were obtained from peripheral blood. The receptor set was obtained from a woman aged 40 to 50 with COVID-19, enrolled during active disease. The CDR3 runs from the conserved cysteine through the conserved F or W. The D gene is left open where the match is weak. Clone size appears in some rows only: once, few, many, or a class for an expanded clone.

clone size	D gene	V gene	J gene	CDR3 protein	CDR3 DNA
-	TRBD1	TRBV19	TRBJ2-7	CASRARTGGAYEQYF	TGTGCCAGTAGGGCCAGGACAGGGGGGGCCTACGAGCAGTACTTC
once	TRBD1	TRBV7-2	TRBJ2-7	CASSLKGDRHEQYF	TGTGCCAGCAGCTTAAAGGGGGACAGGCACGAGCAGTACTTC
once	TRBD1	TRBV6-1	TRBJ1-2	CASSEGSGGSYGYTF	TGTGCCAGCAGTGAAGGCTCAGGGGGGTCCTATGGCTACACCTTC
-	TRBD1	TRBV5-5	TRBJ2-5	CASSPGTGLKETQYF	TGTGCCAGCAGCCCAGGGACAGGACTAAAAGAGACCCAGTACTTC
-	-	TRBV11-2	TRBJ1-2	CASSLSKQVGYTF	TGTGCCAGCAGCTTATCCAAACAGGTGGGCTACACCTTC
-	TRBD2	TRBV27	TRBJ2-7	CASSASGSRYEQYF	TGTGCCAGCAGTGCTAGCGGGAGTAGGTACGAGCAGTACTTC
-	-	TRBV7-2	TRBJ1-2	CASSLNLRGGHYGYTF	TGTGCCAGCAGCTTAAACCTTCGCGGAGGGCACTATGGCTACACCTTC
-	-	TRBV18	TRBJ1-4	CASSPRQRGDEKLFF	TGTGCCAGCTCACCACGGCAGCGGGGGGATGAAAAACTGTTTTTT
-	-	TRBV28	TRBJ1-5	CASALKLRFDQPQHF	TGTGCCAGCGCTTTAAAGCTACGGTTCGATCAGCCCCAGCATTTT
once	-	TRBV27	TRBJ1-2	CASSPIRVNRNYGYTF	TGTGCCAGCAGCCCAATCCGGGTTAATCGTAACTATGGCTACACCTTC
-	-	TRBV6-2/TRBV6-3	TRBJ1-3	CASSYSQESTGNTIYF	TGTGCCAGCAGTTACTCCCAGGAATCTACTGGAAACACCATATATTTT
-	-	TRBV27	TRBJ1-6	CASRFDNSYNSPLHF	TGTGCCAGCAGATTCGACAACTCCTATAATTCACCCCTCCACTTT
-	TRBD1	TRBV3-1/TRBV3-2	TRBJ2-2	CASSTWTGLNTGELFF	TGTGCCAGCAGCACATGGACAGGGTTAAACACCGGGGAGCTGTTTTTT
-	TRBD1	TRBV19	TRBJ1-2	CASRTGGSGAYGYTF	TGTGCCAGTAGGACAGGGGGATCGGGGGCCTATGGCTACACCTTC
-	TRBD2	TRBV29-1	TRBJ2-5	CSVDGPSGGETQYF	TGCAGCGTTGATGGGCCCTCCGGGGGGGAGACCCAGTACTTC
-	-	TRBV4-3	TRBJ1-6	CASSQERQGIGNNSPLHF	TGCGCCAGCAGCCAAGAGAGGCAGGGAATAGGGAATAATTCACCCCTCCACTTT
-	TRBD1	TRBV24-1	TRBJ2-3	CATSDSRGPADTQYF	TGTGCCACCAGTGACAGCAGGGGGCCGGCAGATACGCAGTATTTT
-	-	TRBV7-9	TRBJ2-3	CASSPVSDTQYF	TGTGCCAGCAGCCCCGTCTCAGATACGCAGTATTTT
once	-	TRBV7-8	TRBJ2-2	CASSLAGITTTGELFF	TGTGCCAGCAGCTTAGCCGGGATAACAACAACCGGGGAGCTGTTTTTT
-	-	TRBV6-2/TRBV6-3	TRBJ2-3	CASSRPGTDTQYF	TGTGCCAGCAGTAGGCCCGGGACAGATACGCAGTATTTT
-	-	TRBV6-1	TRBJ2-4	CASSEDSLIAKNIQYF	TGTGCCAGCAGTGAAGACAGTCTAATAGCCAAAAACATTCAGTACTTC
-	TRBD1	TRBV5-1	TRBJ1-1	CASSTGTGTAEAFF	TGCGCCAGCTCTACCGGGACAGGGACCGCTGAAGCTTTCTTT
-	-	TRBV4-1	TRBJ1-4	CASSQHVSTGEKLFF	TGCGCCAGCAGCCAGCATGTTTCGACGGGTGAAAAACTGTTTTTT
-	-	TRBV28	TRBJ2-4	CASSFTARGAKNIQYF	TGTGCCAGCAGTTTTACGGCCAGGGGAGCCAAAAACATTCAGTACTTC
-	-	TRBV12-5	TRBJ1-2	CASGLVNTTGYGYTF	TGTGCTAGTGGTTTGGTCAACACTACCGGCTATGGCTACACCTTC
-	-	TRBV29-1	TRBJ2-7	CSVEVGLESYEQYF	TGCAGCGTTGAAGTAGGACTGGAATCCTACGAGCAGTACTTC
-	-	TRBV6-5	TRBJ1-4	CASSYSGALEAEKLFF	TGTGCCAGCAGTTACTCAGGGGCCCTCGAGGCTGAAAAACTGTTTTTT
-	-	TRBV28	TRBJ1-2	CASSWQWYGYTF	TGTGCCAGCAGTTGGCAGTGGTATGGCTACACCTTC
-	-	TRBV4-1	TRBJ1-4	CASSQENPTGGRRSEKLFF	TGCGCCAGCAGCCAAGAAAACCCTACCGGCGGCCGGAGGTCAGAAAAACTGTTTTTT
-	TRBD2	TRBV7-9	TRBJ2-7	CASSSPPRGRAVYEQYF	TGTGCCAGCAGCTCCCCCCCTCGCGGGAGGGCCGTGTACGAGCAGTACTTC
-	-	TRBV28	TRBJ2-1	CACTRERYEQFF	TGTGCCTGCACCCGGGAGAGGTACGAGCAGTTCTTC
-	TRBD2	TRBV9	TRBJ2-2	CASSVVLAGAGNTGELFF	TGTGCCAGCAGCGTAGTACTAGCGGGGGCTGGGAACACCGGGGAGCTGTTTTTT
-	-	TRBV6-2/TRBV6-3	TRBJ1-1	CASSYSGADRNTEAFF	TGTGCCAGCAGTTACTCTGGGGCGGATCGGAACACTGAAGCTTTCTTT
-	TRBD1	TRBV28	TRBJ1-4	CASSLVIGGAGEKLFF	TGTGCCAGCAGTTTAGTCATAGGGGGCGCGGGTGAAAAACTGTTTTTT
once	-	TRBV20-1	TRBJ1-1	CSAKRPFF	TGCAGTGCCAAGCGGCCTTTCTTT
-	-	TRBV2	TRBJ1-6	CASSDRGLNSPLHF	TGTGCCAGCAGTGATAGGGGTTTAAATTCACCCCTCCACTTT
-	TRBD1	TRBV27	TRBJ1-2	CASKSPGQVNYGYTF	TGTGCCAGCAAAAGTCCGGGACAGGTTAACTATGGCTACACCTTC
-	TRBD1	TRBV5-1	TRBJ2-7	CASSLGQGASEQYF	TGCGCCAGCAGCTTGGGACAGGGGGCGTCGGAGCAGTACTTC
-	-	TRBV3-1/TRBV3-2	TRBJ1-5	CASSQGHRADQPQHF	TGTGCCAGCAGCCAAGGGCACAGGGCGGATCAGCCCCAGCATTTT
-	-	TRBV7-6	TRBJ2-7	CASSPQGWSYEQYF	TGTGCCAGCAGCCCCCAGGGTTGGTCCTACGAGCAGTACTTC
-	-	TRBV15	TRBJ2-5	CATSRAGEETQYF	TGTGCCACCAGCAGAGCCGGGGAAGAGACCCAGTACTTC
-	-	TRBV3-1/TRBV3-2	TRBJ1-3	CASSHTTGSSGNTIYF	TGTGCCAGCAGCCACACTACAGGGAGCTCTGGAAACACCATATATTTT
-	TRBD1	TRBV7-9	TRBJ2-5	CASSLYGTEETQYF	TGTGCCAGCAGCTTATACGGGACAGAAGAGACCCAGTACTTC
-	-	TRBV19	TRBJ2-5	CASSIKETQYF	TGTGCCAGTAGTATTAAAGAGACCCAGTACTTC
-	-	TRBV11-3	TRBJ2-1	CASSPQGSYNEQFF	TGTGCCAGCAGCCCCCAGGGGAGTTACAATGAGCAGTTCTTC
few	-	TRBV7-9	TRBJ1-3	CASSWEGTISGNTIYF	TGTGCCAGCAGTTGGGAGGGGACCATCTCTGGAAACACCATATATTTT
-	-	TRBV7-2	TRBJ2-7	CASRRDRTSYEQYF	TGTGCCAGCAGGCGGGACAGAACCTCCTACGAGCAGTACTTC
-	-	TRBV11-2	TRBJ1-1	CASSLKGGGGTEAFF	TGTGCCAGCAGCCTAAAGGGGGGCGGGGGCACTGAAGCTTTCTTT
-	TRBD2	TRBV5-4	TRBJ2-1	CASSLDRDYSYNEQFF	TGTGCCAGCAGCTTGGACCGGGACTACTCCTACAATGAGCAGTTCTTC
-	TRBD1	TRBV28	TRBJ1-5	CASGQADQPQHF	TGTGCCAGCGGACAGGCAGATCAGCCCCAGCATTTT
-	-	TRBV19	TRBJ2-1	CATGRGFGYNEQFF	TGTGCCACCGGCAGGGGTTTTGGCTACAATGAGCAGTTCTTC
once	-	TRBV3-1/TRBV3-2	TRBJ1-3	CASSQVGLGNTIYF	TGTGCCAGCAGCCAAGTGGGGCTTGGAAACACCATATATTTT
-	TRBD1	TRBV2	TRBJ1-6	CASLDRENSPLHF	TGTGCCAGCCTCGACAGGGAGAATTCACCCCTCCACTTT